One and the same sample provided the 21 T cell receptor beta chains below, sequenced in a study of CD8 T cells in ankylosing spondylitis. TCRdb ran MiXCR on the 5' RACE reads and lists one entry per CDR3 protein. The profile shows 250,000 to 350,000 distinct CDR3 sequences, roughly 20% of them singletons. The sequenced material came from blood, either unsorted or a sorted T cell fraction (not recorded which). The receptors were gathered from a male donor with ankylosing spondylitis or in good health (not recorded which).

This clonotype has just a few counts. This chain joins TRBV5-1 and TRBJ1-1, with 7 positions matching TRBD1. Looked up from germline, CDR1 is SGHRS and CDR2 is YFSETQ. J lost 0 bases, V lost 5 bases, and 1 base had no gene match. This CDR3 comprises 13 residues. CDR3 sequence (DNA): TGCGCCAGCAGGACAGGGTTGAACACTGAAGCTTTCTTT. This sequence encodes CASRTGLNTEAFF.

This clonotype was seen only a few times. CDR3 in DNA: TGTGCCAGCAGCTTGTCATGGCCAGGCCTCTACGAGCAGTACGTC. This encodes CASSLSWPGLYEQYV. The rearrangement joins TRBV5-5 to TRBJ2-7, with no clear D. This CDR3 spans 15 amino acids. V lost 1 base to trimming and J lost 3 bases, with 14 bases between them. Germline CDR1 is SGHKS and CDR2 is YYEKEE (reference sequence).

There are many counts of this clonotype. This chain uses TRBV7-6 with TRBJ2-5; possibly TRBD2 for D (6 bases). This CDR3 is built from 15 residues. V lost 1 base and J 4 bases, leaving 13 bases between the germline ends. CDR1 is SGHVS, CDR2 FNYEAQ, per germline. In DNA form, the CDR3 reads TGTGCCAGCAGCTTAGTTCCTAGCGCTCGAGAGACCCAGTACTTC. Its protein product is CASSLVPSARETQYF.

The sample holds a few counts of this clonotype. CDR3 sequence (DNA): TGTGCCAGCAGCTTAAGGGACAGGGCGGGCTACACCTTC. It translates to CASSLRDRAGYTF. The rearrangement uses TRBV7-8 and TRBJ1-2; the match to TRBD1 covers 9 bases. Germline lookup yields CDR1 SGHVS and CDR2 FQNEAQ. This CDR3 has 13 residues. J was trimmed by 8 bases and V by 2 bases; bases with no gene match: 3.

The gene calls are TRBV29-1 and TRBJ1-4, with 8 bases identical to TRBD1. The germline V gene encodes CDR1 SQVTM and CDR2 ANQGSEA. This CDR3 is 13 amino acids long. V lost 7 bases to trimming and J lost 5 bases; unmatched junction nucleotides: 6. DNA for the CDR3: TGCAGCGCCAGGACAGGGCCGAATGAAAAACTGTTTTTT. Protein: CSARTGPNEKLFF.

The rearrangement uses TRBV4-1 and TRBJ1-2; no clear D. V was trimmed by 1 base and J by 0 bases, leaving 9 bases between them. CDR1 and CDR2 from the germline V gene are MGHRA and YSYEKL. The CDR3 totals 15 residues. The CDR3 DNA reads TGCGCCAGCAGCCAAGGCCCGGGAGCTAACTATGGCTACACCTTC. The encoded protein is CASSQGPGANYGYTF.

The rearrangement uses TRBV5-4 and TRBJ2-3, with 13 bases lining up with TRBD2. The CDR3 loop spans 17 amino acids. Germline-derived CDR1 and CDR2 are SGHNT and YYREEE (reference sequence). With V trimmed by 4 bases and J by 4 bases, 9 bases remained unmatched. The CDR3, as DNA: TGTGCCAGCAGCCGATCCACACTAGCGGGGGGGCCAGATACGCAGTATTTT. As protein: CASSRSTLAGGPDTQYF.

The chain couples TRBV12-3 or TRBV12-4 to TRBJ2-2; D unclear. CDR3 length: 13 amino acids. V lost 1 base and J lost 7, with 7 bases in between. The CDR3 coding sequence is TGTGCCAGCAGTTTAGTGGTGGGCGGGGAGCTGTTTTTT. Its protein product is CASSLVVGGELFF.

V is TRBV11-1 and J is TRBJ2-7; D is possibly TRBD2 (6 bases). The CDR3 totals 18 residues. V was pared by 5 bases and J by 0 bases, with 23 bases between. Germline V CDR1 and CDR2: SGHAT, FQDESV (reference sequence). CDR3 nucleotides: TGTGCCAGCAGCCCCGTTTCTCCGGGACTGCAGAGCTCCTACGAGCAGTACGTC. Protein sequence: CASSPVSPGLQSSYEQYV.

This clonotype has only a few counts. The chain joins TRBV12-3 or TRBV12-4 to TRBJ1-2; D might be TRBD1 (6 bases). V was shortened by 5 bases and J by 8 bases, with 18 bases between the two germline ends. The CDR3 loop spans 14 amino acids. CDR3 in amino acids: CASSPTTGLGGYTF. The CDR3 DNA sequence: TGTGCCAGCAGTCCTACAACAGGGCTCGGCGGCTACACCTTC.

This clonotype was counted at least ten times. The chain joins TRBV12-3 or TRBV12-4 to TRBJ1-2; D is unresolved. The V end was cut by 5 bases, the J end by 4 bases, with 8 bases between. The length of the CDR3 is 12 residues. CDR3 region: CASSELLYGYTF. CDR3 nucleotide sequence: TGTGCCAGCAGTGAACTGCTCTATGGCTACACCTTC.

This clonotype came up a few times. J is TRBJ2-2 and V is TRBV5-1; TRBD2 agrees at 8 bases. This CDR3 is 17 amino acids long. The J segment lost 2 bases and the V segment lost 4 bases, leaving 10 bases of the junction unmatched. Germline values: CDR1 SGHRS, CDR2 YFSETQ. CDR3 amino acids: CASSMRSAGANTGELFF. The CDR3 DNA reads TGCGCCAGCAGCATGCGGTCAGCGGGGGCCAACACCGGGGAGCTGTTTTTT.

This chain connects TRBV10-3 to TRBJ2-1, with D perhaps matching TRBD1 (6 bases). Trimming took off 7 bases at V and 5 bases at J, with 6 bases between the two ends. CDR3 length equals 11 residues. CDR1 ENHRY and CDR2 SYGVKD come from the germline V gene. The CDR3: CAITGDNEQFF. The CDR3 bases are TGTGCCATCACAGGGGACAATGAGCAGTTCTTC.

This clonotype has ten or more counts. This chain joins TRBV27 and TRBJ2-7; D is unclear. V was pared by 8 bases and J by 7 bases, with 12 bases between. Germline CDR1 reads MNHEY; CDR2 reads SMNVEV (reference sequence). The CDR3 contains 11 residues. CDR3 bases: TGTGCCAGCGGGTGGGGTCGGGAGCAGTACGTC. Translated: CASGWGREQYV.

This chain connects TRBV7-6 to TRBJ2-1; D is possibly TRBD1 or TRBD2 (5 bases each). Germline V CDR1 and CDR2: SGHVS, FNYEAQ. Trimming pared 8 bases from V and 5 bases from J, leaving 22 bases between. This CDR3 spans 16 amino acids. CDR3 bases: TGTGCCAGCGCTATCGGGGCGCCGGGGAAGAACAATGAGCAGTTCTTC. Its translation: CASAIGAPGKNNEQFF. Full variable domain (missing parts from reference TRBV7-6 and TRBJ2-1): GAGVSQSPRYKVTKRGQDVALRCDPISGHVSLYWYRQALGQGPEFLTYFNYEAQQDKSGLPNDRFSAERPEGSISTLTIQRTEQRDSAMYRCASAIGAPGKNNEQFFGPGTRLTVL.

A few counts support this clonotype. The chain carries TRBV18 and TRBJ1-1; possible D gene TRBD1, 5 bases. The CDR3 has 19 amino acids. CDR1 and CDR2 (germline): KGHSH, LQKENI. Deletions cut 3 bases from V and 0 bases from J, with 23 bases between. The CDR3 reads CASSPIITEMWGMNTEAFF. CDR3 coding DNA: TGTGCCAGCTCACCTATCATCACAGAAATGTGGGGGATGAACACTGAAGCTTTCTTT.

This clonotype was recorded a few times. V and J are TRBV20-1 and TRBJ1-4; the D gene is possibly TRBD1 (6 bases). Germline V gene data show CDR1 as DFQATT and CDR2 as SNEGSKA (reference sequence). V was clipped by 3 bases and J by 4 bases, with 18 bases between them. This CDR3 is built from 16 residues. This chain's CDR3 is CSASGGPAEYNEKLFF. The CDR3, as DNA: TGCAGTGCTAGTGGGGGCCCGGCAGAATATAATGAAAAACTGTTTTTT.

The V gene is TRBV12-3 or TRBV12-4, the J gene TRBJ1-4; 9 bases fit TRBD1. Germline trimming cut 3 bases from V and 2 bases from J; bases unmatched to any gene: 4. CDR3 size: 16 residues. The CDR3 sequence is CASSLGQGSTNEKLFF. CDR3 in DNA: TGTGCCAGCAGTTTGGGACAGGGCTCCACTAATGAAAAACTGTTTTTT.

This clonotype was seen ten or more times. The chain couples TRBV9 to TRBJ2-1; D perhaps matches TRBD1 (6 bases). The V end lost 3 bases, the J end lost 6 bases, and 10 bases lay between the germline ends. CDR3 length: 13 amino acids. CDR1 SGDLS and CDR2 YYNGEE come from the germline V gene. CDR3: CASSEGDTNEQFF. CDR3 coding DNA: TGTGCCAGCAGCGAGGGGGACACCAATGAGCAGTTCTTC.

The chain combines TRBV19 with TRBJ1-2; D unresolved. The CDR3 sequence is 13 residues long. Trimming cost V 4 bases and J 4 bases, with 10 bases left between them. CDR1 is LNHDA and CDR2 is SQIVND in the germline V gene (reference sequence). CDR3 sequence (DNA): TGTGCCAGTAGTAGAAGAGGGCCCTATGGCTACACCTTC. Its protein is CASSRRGPYGYTF.

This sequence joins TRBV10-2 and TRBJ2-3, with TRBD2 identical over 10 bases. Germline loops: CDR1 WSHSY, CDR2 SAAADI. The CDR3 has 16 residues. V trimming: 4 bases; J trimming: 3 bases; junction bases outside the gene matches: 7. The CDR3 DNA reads TGCGCCAGCAGTGGGACTAGCGGTATAGGTACAGATACGCAGTATTTT. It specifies CASSGTSGIGTDTQYF.